These 4 T cell receptor beta chains originate from one sample sequenced in a study of T cell responses to AZD1222 COVID-19 vaccine. Assay used: immunoSEQ multiplex PCR; TCRdb lists only in-frame clones, some missing. The sample contains more than 95,000 clones, about 88% of which appear only once. The sequencing used peripheral blood, collected 28 days after the second AZD1222 dose. The receptor set was obtained from an adult who received the AZD1222 COVID-19 vaccine.

This sequence joins TRBV29-1 and TRBJ2-7; D is ambiguous. Trimming shortened V by 3 bases and J by 3 bases, and 6 bases separated the two germline ends. CDR1 and CDR2 from the germline V gene are SQVTM and ANQGSEA. This CDR3 is built from 11 residues. The CDR3 here is CSVDTDYEQYF. CDR3 coding DNA: TGCAGCGTTGACACCGACTACGAGCAGTACTTC.

The V gene is TRBV7-8, the J gene TRBJ2-7, with TRBD1 as a possible D gene (5 bases). V was clipped by 0 bases and J by 3 bases, with 12 bases between them. CDR1 is SGHVS, CDR2 FQNEAQ, per germline. The CDR3 sequence is 15 residues long. The CDR3 reads CASSLAPGQDYEQYF. CDR3 nucleotide sequence: TGTGCCAGCAGCTTAGCCCCCGGACAAGACTACGAGCAGTACTTC.

The CDR3 region is CAWSVRRNQPQHF. CDR3 nucleotide sequence: TGTGCCTGGAGTGTCAGGAGAAATCAGCCCCAGCATTTT. J is TRBJ1-5 and V is TRBV30; unclear D gene. CDR1 is GTSNPN, CDR2 SVGIG, per germline (reference sequence). The germline V and J ends were trimmed by 0 bases and 4 bases, with 7 bases remaining between them. CDR3 length: 13 amino acids.

The chain joins TRBV6-2 or TRBV6-3 to TRBJ1-5; D not resolved. From germline, CDR1 is MNHEY and CDR2 SVGEGT. The CDR3 totals 15 residues. The V and J ends lost 5 bases and 0 bases respectively, with 11 bases between them. CDR3 region: CASSARASSNQPQHF. The CDR3, as DNA: TGTGCCAGCAGTGCTAGGGCGTCTAGCAATCAGCCCCAGCATTTT.